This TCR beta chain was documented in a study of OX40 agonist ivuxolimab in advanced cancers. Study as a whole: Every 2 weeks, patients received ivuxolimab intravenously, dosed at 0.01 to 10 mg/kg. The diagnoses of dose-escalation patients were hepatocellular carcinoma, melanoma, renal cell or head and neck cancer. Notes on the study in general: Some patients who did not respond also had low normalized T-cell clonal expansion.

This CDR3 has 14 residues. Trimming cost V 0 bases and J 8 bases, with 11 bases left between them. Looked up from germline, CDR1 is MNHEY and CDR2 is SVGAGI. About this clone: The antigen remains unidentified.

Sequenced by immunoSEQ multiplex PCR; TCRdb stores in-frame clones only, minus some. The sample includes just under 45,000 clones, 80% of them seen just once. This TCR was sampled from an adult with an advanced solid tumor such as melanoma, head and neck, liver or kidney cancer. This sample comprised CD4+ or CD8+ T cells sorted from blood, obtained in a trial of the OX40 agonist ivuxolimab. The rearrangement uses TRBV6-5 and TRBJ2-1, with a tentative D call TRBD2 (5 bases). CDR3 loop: CASSYSRTGYEQFF. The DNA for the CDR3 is TGTGCCAGCAGTTACTCGAGGACGGGGTATGAGCAGTTCTTC.